This T cell receptor beta chain was sequenced during a study of T cells in tuberculosis. The ends were cut back, 0 bases at V and 2 bases at J, with 17 bases in the middle. There are 17 residues in the CDR3. Looked up from germline, CDR1 is SGHRS and CDR2 is YFSETQ. Cells were sorted from thawed PBMC rested overnight and stained with GMM-loaded CD1B tetramer, viability dye and anti-CD3. C32 glucose monomycolate from Rhodococcus equi was loaded onto the CD1B tetramers. The method was immunoSEQ multiplex PCR; TCRdb's version includes in-frame clones alone and lacks a portion of them. The sample includes approximately 100,000 clones, roughly 93% of them seen just once.

This receptor was taken from an adult woman with latent tuberculosis. The chain carries TRBV5-1 and TRBJ1-1; the D gene is possibly TRBD1 (5 bases). Sequencing used CD1b-GMM tetramer-negative cells sorted from PBMCs. The CDR3 loop reads CASSLGGGAYSNTEAFF. The CDR3 coding sequence is TGCGCCAGCAGCTTGGGAGGCGGGGCGTATAGTAACACTGAAGCTTTCTTT.